This TCR beta chain derives from a study of cytomegalovirus exposure and HLA in healthy donors. Study-level findings and limits: Testing in vitro showed three CMV-associated chains specific for CMV antigens. Apart from CMV serostatus, no immune exposure information was available.

Primers included in the PCR were 60 Vbeta and 13 Jbeta primers. Measured with immunoSEQ multiplex PCR; TCRdb has only the in-frame clones, and not every one. The sample has more than 80,000 clones; more than 60% are singletons. This clone was counted between two and nine times. What it binds is unknown. The germline CDR1 and CDR2 sequences are ENHRY and SYGVKD. Deletions cut 8 bases from V and 1 base from J, with 10 bases between. CDR3 length: 13 amino acids. The rearrangement joins TRBV10-3 to TRBJ2-3; D uncertain. The receptor was derived from a man in his fifties or sixties in good health and CMV-seronegative. The sequenced sample was PBMCs. The CDR3 spells CAIPFPRTDTQYF. The CDR3 nucleotides read TGTGCCATCCCATTCCCCCGCACAGATACGCAGTATTTT.